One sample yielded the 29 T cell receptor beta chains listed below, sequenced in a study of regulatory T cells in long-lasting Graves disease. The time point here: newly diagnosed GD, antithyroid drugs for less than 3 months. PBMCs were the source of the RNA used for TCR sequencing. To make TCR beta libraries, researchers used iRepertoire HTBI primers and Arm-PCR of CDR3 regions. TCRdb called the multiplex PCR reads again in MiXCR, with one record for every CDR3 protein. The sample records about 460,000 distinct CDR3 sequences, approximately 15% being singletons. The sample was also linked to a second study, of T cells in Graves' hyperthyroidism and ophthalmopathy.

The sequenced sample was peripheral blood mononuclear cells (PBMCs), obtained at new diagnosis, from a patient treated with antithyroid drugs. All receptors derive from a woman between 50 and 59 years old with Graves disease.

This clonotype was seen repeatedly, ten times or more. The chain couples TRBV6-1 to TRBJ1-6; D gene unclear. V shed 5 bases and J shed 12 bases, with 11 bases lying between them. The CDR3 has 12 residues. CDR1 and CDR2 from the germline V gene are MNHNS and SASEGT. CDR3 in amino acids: CASSNPDGPLHF. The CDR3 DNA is TGTGCCAGCAGTAACCCGGACGGACCCCTCCACTTT.

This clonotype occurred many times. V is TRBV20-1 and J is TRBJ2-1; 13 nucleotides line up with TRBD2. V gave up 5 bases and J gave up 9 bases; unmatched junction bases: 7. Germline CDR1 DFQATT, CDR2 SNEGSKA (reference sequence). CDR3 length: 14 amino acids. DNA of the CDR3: TGCAGTGCTCCCAGGACTAGCGGGAGCGGTGAGCAGTTCTTC. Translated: CSAPRTSGSGEQFF.

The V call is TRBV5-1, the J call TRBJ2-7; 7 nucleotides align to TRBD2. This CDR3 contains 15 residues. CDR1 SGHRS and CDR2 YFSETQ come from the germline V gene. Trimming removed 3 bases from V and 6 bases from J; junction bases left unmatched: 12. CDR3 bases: TGCGCCAGCAGCTCTTCCCGGGACTACTTGGCCGAGCAGTACTTC. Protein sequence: CASSSSRDYLAEQYF.

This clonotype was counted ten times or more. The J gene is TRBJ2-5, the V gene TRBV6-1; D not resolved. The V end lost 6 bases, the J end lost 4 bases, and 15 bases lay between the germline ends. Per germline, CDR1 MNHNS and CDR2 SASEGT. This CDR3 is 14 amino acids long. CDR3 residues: CASSHSRVGETQYF. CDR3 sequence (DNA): TGTGCCAGCAGCCACTCAAGGGTCGGAGAGACCCAGTACTTC.

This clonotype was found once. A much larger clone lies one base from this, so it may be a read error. This CDR3 is CASSPSSGSMAYEQYF. CDR3 nucleotide sequence: TGCGCCAGCAGCCCAAGTTCTGGCTCTATGGCTTACGAGCAGTACTTC. The chain employs TRBV5-1 and TRBJ2-7; no clear D. Germline loops: CDR1 SGHRS, CDR2 YFSETQ. V was cut by 4 bases and J by 4 bases, with 21 bases left in between. This CDR3 contains 16 residues.

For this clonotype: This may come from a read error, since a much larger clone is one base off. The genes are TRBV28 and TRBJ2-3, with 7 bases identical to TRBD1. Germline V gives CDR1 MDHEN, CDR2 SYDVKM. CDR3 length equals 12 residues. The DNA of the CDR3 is TGTGCCAGCAGCCCTTGGACAGGTACGCAGTATTTT. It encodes CASSPWTGTQYF. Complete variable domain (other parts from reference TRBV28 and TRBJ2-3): DVKVTQSSRYLVKRTGEKVFLECVQDMDHENMFWYRQDPGLGLRLIYFSYDVKMKEKGDIPEGYSVSREKKERFSLILESASTNQTSMYLCASSPWTGTQYFGPGTRLTVL.

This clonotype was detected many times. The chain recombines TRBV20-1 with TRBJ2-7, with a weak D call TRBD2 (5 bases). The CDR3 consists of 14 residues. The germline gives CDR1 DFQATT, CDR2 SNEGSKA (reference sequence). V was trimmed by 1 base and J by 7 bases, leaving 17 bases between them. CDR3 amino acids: CSARGRSGMGEQYF. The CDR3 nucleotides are TGCAGTGCTAGAGGCCGGAGCGGTATGGGAGAGCAGTACTTC.

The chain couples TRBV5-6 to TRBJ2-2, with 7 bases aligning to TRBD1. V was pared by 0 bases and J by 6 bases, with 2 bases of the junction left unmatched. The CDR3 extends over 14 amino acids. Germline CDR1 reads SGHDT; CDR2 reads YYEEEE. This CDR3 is CASSLDQGAGELFF. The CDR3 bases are TGTGCCAGCAGCTTGGACCAGGGGGCCGGGGAGCTGTTTTTT.

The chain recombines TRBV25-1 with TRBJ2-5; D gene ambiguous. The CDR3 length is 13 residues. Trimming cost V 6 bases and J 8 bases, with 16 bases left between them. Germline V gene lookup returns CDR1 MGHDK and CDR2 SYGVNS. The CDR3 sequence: CASRGSDDITQYF. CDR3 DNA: TGTGCCAGCAGGGGGTCTGACGACATAACCCAGTACTTC.

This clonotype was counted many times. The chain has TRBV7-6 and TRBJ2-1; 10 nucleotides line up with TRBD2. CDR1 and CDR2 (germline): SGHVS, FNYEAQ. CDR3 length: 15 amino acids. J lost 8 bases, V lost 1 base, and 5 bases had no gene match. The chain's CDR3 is CASSLGSGRLYEQFF. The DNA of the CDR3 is TGTGCCAGCAGCTTAGGTAGCGGGAGGCTTTATGAGCAGTTCTTC.

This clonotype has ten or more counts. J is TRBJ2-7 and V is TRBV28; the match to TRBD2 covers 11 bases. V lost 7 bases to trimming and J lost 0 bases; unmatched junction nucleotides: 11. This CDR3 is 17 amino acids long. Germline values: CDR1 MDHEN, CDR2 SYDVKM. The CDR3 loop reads CASISELGLAGSYEQYF. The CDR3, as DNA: TGTGCCAGCATATCAGAACTCGGACTAGCGGGCTCCTACGAGCAGTACTTC.

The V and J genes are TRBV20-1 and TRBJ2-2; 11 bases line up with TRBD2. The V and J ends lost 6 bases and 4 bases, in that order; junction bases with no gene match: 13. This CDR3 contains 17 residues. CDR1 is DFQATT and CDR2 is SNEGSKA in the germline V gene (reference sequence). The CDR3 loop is CSAPGQILAGVTGELFF. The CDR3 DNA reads TGCAGTGCACCGGGACAAATACTAGCGGGAGTCACCGGGGAGCTGTTTTTT.

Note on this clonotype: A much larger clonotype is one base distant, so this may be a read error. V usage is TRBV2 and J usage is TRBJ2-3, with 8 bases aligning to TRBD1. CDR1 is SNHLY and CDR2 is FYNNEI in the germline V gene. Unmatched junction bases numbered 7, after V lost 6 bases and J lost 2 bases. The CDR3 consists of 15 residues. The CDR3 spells CASRGQELYTDTQYF. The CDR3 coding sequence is TGTGCCAGCAGGGGACAGGAGCTCTACACAGATACGCAGTATTTT.

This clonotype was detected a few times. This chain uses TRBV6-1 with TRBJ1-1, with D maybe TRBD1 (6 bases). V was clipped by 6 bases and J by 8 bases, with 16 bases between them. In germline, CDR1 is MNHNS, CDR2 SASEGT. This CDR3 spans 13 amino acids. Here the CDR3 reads CASSFRTETEAFF. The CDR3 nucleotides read TGTGCCAGCAGCTTCAGGACAGAGACAGAAGCTTTCTTT.

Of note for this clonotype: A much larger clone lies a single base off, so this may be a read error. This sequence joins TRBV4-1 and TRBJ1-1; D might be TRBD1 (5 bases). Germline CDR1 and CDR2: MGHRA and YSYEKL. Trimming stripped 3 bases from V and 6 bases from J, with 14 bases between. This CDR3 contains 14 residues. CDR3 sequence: CASSQRSGRAEAFF. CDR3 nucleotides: TGCGCCAGCAGCCAGCGGTCAGGGCGGGCTGAAGCTTTCTTT.

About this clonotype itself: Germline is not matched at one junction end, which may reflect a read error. The CDR3 nucleotides read TGTGCCATCGCGAGGACTAGCGGGAGGGCCCGTCACAATGAGCAGCTCTTC. Protein product: CAIARTSGRARHNEQLF. The rearrangement joins TRBV10-3 to TRBJ2-1; 15 positions match TRBD2. The CDR3 covers 17 residues. Germline CDR1 reads ENHRY; CDR2 reads SYGVKD.

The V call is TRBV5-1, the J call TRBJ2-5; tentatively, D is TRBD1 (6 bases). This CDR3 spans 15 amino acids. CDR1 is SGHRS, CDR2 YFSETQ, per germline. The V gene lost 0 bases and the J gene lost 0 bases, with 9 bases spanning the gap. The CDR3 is CASSLATGHQETQYF. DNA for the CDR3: TGCGCCAGCAGCTTGGCAACAGGGCACCAAGAGACCCAGTACTTC.

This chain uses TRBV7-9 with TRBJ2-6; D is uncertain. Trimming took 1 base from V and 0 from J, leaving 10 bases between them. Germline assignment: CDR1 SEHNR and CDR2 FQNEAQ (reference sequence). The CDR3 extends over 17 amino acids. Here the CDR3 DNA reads TGTGCCAGCAGCTTAGACAGAATTATCTCTGGGGCCAACGTCCTGACTTTC. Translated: CASSLDRIISGANVLTF.

The CDR3: CASSLVMGETQYF. CDR3 DNA sequence: TGTGCCAGCAGCTTAGTTATGGGAGAGACCCAGTACTTC. This sequence joins TRBV7-9 and TRBJ2-5, with D uncertain. The CDR3 runs 13 residues. V lost 1 base to trimming and J lost 4 bases, with 7 bases between them. Germline CDR1 is SEHNR and CDR2 is FQNEAQ (reference sequence). The entire variable domain, with the rest obtained from reference TRBV7-9 and TRBJ2-5, is as follows: DTGVSQNPRHKITKRGQNVTFRCDPISEHNRLYWYRQTLGQGPEFLTYFQNEAQLEKSRLLSDRFSAERPKGSFSTLEIQRTEQGDSAMYLCASSLVMGETQYFGPGTRLLVL.

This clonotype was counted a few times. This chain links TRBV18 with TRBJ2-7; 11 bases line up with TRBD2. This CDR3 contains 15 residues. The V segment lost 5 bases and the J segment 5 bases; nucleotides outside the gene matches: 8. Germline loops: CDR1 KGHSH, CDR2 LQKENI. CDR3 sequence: CASSLAGGPGNEQYF. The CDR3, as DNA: TGTGCCAGCTCATTAGCGGGAGGGCCCGGAAACGAGCAGTACTTC.

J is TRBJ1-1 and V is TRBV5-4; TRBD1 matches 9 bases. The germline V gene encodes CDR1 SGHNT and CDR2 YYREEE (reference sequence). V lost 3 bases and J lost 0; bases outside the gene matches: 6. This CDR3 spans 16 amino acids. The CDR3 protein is CASSWGQGGLNTEAFF. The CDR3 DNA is TGTGCCAGCAGCTGGGGACAGGGTGGTCTGAACACTGAAGCTTTCTTT.

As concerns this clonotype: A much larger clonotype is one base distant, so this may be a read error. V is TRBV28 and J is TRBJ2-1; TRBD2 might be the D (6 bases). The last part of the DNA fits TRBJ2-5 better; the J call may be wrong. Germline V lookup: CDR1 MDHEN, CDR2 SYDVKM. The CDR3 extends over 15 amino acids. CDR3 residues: CASSFRDSHSRTQYF. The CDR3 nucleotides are TGTGCCAGCAGTTTTAGGGACTCCCATAGTCGGACCCAGTACTTC.

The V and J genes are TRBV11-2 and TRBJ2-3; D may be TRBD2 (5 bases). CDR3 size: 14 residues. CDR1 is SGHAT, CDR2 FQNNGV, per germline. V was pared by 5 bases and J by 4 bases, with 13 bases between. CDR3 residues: CASSKLVRADTQYF. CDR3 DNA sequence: TGTGCCAGCAGCAAACTAGTGCGGGCAGATACGCAGTATTTT.

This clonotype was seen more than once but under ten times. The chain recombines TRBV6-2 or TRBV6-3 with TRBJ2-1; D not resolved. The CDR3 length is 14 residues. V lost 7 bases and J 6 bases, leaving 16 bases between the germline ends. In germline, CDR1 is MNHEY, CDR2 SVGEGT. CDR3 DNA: TGTGCCAGCAATAACAGAGACCCCAGCAATGAGCAGTTCTTC. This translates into CASNNRDPSNEQFF.

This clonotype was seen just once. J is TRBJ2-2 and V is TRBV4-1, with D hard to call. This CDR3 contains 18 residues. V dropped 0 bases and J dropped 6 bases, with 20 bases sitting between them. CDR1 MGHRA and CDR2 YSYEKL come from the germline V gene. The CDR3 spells CASSQDWVPFRWSGELFF. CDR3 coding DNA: TGCGCCAGCAGCCAAGATTGGGTACCTTTCCGTTGGTCCGGGGAGCTGTTTTTT.

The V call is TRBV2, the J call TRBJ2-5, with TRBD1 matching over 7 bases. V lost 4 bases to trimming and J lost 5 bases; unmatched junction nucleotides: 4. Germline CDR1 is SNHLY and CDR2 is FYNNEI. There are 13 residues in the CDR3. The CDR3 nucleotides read TGTGCCAGCAGTGGTACAGGGGATGAGACCCAGTACTTC. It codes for CASSGTGDETQYF.

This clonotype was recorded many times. CDR3 DNA: TGTGCCACCAGTGATTGGGCAGGAGCGAACACCGGGGAGCTGTTTTTT. It codes for CATSDWAGANTGELFF. The chain is built from TRBV24-1 and TRBJ2-2, with D hard to call. The CDR3 runs 16 residues. Germline V lookup: CDR1 KGHDR, CDR2 SFDVKD. V was pared by 2 bases and J by 0 bases, with 9 bases between.

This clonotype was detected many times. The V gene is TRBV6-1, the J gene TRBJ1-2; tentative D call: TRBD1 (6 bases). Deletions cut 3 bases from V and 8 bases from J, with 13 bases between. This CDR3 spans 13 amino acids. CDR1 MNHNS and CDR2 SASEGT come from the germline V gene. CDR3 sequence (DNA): TGTGCCAGCAGTGAGGCAGGGGTGGGGGGCTACACCTTC. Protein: CASSEAGVGGYTF.

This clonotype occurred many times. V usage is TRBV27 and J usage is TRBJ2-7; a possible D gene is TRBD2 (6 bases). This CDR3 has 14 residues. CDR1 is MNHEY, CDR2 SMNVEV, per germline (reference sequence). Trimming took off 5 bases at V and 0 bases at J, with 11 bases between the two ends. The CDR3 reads CASSAFGSSYEQYF. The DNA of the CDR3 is TGTGCCAGCAGTGCCTTCGGGAGCTCCTACGAGCAGTACTTC.